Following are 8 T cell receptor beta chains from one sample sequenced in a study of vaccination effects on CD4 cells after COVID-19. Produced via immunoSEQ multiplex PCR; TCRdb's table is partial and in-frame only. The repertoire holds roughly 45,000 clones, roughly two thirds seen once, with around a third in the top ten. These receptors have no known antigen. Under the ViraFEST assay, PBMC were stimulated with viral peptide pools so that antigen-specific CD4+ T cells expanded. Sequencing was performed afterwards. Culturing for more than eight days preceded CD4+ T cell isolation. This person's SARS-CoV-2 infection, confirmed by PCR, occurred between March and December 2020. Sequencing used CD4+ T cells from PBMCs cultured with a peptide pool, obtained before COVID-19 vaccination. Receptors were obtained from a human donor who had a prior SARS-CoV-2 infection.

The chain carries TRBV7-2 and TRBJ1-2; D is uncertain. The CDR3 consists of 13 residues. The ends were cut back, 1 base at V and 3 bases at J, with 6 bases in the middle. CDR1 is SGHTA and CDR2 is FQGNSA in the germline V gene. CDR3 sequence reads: CASSLGGDYGYTF. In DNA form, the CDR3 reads TGTGCCAGCAGCTTAGGCGGGGACTATGGCTACACCTTC.

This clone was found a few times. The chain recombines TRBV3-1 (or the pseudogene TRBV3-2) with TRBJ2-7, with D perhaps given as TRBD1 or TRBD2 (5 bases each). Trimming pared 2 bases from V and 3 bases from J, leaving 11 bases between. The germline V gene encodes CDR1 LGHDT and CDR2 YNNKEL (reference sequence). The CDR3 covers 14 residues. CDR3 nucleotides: TGTGCCAGCAGCCAATCGGGACCGAGCTACGAGCAGTACTTC. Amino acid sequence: CASSQSGPSYEQYF.

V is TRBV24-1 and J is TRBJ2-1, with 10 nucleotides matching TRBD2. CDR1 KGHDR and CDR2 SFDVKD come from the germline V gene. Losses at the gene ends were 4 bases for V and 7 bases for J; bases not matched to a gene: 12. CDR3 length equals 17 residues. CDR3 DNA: TGTGCCACCAGTGAGGGCACCGGGACTAGCGTCTTTAATGAGCAGTTCTTC. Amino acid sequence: CATSEGTGTSVFNEQFF.

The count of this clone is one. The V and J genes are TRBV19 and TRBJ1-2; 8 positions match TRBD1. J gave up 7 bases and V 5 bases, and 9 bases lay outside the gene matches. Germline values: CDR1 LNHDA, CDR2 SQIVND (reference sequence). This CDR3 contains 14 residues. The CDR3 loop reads CASSVRTGLGGYTF. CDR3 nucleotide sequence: TGTGCCAGTAGTGTCCGGACAGGGCTAGGTGGCTACACCTTC.

CDR3 amino acids: CASSEALAVAGVQYTQYF. In DNA, the CDR3 is TGTGCCAGCAGTGAAGCGCTGGCGGTAGCGGGAGTTCAATATACGCAGTATTTT. The V and J genes are TRBV2 and TRBJ2-3; 9 bases fit TRBD2. The V gene's germline CDR1 is SNHLY and CDR2 FYNNEI. The CDR3 spans 18 residues. V trimming: 0 bases; J trimming: 7 bases; junction bases outside the gene matches: 14.

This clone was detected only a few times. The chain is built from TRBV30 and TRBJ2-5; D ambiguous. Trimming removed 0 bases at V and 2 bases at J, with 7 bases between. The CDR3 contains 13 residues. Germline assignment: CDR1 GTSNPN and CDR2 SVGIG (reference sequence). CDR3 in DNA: TGTGCCTGGAGTGTTTCGTTACAAGAGACCCAGTACTTC. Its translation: CAWSVSLQETQYF.

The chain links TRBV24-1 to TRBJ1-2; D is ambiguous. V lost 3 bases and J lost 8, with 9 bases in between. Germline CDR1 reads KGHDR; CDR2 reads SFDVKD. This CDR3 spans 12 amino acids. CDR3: CATSDLYRGYTF. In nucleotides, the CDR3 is TGTGCCACCAGTGATCTTTATCGCGGCTACACCTTC.

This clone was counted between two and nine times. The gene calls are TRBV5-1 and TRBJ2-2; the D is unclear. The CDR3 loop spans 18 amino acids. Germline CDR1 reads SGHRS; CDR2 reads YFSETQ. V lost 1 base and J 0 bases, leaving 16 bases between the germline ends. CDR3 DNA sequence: TGCGCCAGCAGCTTGCGATTATTTGGGGATACGAACACCGGGGAGCTGTTTTTT. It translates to CASSLRLFGDTNTGELFF.